Detailed here is one T cell receptor beta chain. This entry is derived from a study of CD8+ T cells in alopecia areata. Investigators isolated RNA and reverse transcribed it into cDNA to act as the sequencing template. Clones were read by immunoSEQ multiplex PCR, and TCRdb kept only the in-frame ones, dropping some. The profile shows 100,000 to 150,000 clones, approximately 60% of them singletons. Treatment given: oral pan-JAK inhibitor, 5-10 mg twice daily. There are 16 residues in the CDR3. V was pared by 4 bases and J by 2 bases, with 8 bases of the junction left unmatched. Germline-derived CDR1 and CDR2 are SGHDT and YYEEEE.

The starting material was CD4+ T cells sorted from blood, obtained at week 4, from a patient treated with tofacitinib. The clonotype was recovered from a human donor with alopecia areata. This chain links TRBV5-6 with TRBJ2-3; 9 bases align to TRBD1. CDR3: CASSHTRTGATDTQYF. The CDR3, as DNA: TGTGCCAGCAGCCACACAAGGACAGGGGCCACAGATACGCAGTATTTT.